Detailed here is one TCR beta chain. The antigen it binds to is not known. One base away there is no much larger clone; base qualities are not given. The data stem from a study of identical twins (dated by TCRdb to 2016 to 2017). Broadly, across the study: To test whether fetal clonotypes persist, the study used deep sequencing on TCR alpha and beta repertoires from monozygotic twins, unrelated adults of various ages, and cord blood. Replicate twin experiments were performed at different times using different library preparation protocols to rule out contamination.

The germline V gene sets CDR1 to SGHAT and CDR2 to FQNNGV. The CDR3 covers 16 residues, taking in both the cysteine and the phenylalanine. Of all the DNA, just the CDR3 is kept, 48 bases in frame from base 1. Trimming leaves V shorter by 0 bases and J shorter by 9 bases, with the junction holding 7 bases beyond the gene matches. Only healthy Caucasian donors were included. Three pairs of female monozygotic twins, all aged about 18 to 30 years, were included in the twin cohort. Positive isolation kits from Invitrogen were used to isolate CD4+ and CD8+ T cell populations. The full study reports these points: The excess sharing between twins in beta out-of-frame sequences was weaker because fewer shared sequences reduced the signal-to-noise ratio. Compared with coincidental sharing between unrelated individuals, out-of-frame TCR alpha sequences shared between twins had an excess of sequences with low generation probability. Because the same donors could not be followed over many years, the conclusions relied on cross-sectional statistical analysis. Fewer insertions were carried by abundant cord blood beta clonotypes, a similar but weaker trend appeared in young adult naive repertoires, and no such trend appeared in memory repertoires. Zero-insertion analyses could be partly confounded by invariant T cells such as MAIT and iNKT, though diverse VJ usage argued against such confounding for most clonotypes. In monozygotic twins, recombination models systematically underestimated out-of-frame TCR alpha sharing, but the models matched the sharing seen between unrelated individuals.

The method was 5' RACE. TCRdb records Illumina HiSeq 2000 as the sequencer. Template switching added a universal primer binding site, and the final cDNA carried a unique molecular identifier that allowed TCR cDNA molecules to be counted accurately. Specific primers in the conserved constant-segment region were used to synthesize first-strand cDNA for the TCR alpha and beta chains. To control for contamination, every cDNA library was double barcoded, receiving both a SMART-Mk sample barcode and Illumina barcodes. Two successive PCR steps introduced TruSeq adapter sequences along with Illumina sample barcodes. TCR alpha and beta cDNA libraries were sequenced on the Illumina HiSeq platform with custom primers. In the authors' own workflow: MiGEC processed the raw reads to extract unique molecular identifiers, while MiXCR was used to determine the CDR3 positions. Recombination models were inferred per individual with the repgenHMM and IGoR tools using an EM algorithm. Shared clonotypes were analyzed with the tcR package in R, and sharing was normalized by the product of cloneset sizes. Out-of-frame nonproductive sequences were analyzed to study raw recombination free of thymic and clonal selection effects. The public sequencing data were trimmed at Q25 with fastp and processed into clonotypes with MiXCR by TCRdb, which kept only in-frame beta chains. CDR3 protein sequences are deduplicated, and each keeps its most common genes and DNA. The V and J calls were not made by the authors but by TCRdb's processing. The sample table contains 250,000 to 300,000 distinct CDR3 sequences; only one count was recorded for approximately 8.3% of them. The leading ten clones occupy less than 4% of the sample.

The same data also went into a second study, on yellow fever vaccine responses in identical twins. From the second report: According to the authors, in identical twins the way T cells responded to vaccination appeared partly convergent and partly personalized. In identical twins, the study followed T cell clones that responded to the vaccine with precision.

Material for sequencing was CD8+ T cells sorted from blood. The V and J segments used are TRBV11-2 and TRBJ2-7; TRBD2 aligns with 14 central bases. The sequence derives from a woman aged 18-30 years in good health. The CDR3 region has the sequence CASSLDGTSGSNWQYF. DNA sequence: TGTGCCAGCAGCTTAGATGGGACTAGCGGGAGTAACTGGCAGTACTTC.